Sequencing of this TCR beta chain was carried out in a study of T cells in tuberculosis. Study summary: Samples predate treatment or fall within its first 7 days.

The germline CDR1 and CDR2 sequences are MNHEY and SVGAGI. The CDR3 spans 13 residues. Trimming cost V 5 bases and J 1 base, with 6 bases left between them. The time point was: new active TB diagnosis, blood taken before or within 7 days of starting treatment. This clone appeared once. Libraries were prepared by immunoSEQ multiplex PCR; TCRdb keeps only in-frame clonotypes and omits some of them. The sample has under 40,000 clones; about 82% are singletons. This chain connects TRBV6-5 to TRBJ1-3; D possibly corresponds to TRBD1 (5 bases). This clonotype originated in an adult with tuberculosis. Sequencing used PBMCs, obtained at tuberculosis diagnosis. This CDR3 is CASSTGSGNTIYF. The CDR3 DNA reads TGTGCCAGCAGTACAGGATCTGGAAACACCATATATTTT.